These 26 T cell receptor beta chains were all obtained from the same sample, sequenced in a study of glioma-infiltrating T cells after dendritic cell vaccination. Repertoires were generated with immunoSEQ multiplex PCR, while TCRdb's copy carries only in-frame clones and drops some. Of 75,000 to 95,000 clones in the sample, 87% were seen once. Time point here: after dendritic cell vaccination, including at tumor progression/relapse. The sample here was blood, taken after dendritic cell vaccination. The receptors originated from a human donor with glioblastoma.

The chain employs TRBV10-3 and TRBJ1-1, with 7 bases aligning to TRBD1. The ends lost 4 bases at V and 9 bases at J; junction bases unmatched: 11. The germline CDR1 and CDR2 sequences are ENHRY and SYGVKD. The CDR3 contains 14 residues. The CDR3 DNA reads TGTGCCATCAGTGCGTCCCGGGACAGAGATCAAGCTTTCTTT. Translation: CAISASRDRDQAFF.

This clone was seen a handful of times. CDR3 sequence: CAEGEMTQYF. For the CDR3, the DNA is TGTGCCGAGGGAGAGATGACCCAGTACTTC. The chain recombines TRBV6-1 with TRBJ2-5; D might be TRBD2 (5 bases). The V gene's germline CDR1 is MNHNS and CDR2 SASEGT. With 11 bases removed from V and 7 bases from J, the gap between germline ends came to 11 bases. The CDR3 spans 10 residues.

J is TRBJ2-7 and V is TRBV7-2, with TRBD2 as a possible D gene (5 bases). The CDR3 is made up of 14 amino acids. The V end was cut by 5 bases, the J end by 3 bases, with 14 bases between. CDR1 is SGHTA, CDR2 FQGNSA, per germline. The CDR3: CASSPPGYFYEQYF. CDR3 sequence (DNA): TGTGCCAGCAGCCCCCCGGGGTACTTCTACGAGCAGTACTTC.

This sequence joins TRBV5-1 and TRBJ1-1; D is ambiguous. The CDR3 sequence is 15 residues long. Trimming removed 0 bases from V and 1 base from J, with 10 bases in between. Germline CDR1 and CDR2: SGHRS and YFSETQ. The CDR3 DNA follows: TGCGCCAGCAGCTTGGCGAGTCGAGGGAACACTGAAGCTTTCTTT. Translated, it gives CASSLASRGNTEAFF.

The CDR3 here is CASSPTATSVFF. Written as DNA, the CDR3 is TGTGCCAGCTCACCAACTGCGACTTCGGTTTTCTTT. The rearrangement uses TRBV18 and TRBJ1-1, with D hard to call. CDR3 size: 12 residues. Trimming took off 2 bases at V and 13 bases at J, with 14 bases between the two ends. Germline-derived CDR1 and CDR2 are KGHSH and LQKENI.

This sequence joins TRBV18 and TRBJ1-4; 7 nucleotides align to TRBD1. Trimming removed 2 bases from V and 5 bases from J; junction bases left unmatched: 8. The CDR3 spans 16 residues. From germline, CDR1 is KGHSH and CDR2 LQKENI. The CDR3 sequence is CASSPFPGGSNEKLFF. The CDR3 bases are TGTGCCAGCTCACCATTTCCAGGGGGTTCCAATGAAAAACTGTTTTTT.

The CDR3 loop is CASSSGQALSPTYEQYF. CDR3 DNA: TGCGCCAGCAGCTCCGGACAGGCGTTATCCCCAACCTACGAGCAGTACTTC. This rearrangement joins TRBV5-1 to TRBJ2-7; 7 nucleotides align to TRBD1. Germline-derived CDR1 and CDR2 are SGHRS and YFSETQ. The CDR3 is 17 amino acids. The V segment lost 3 bases and the J segment 2 bases; nucleotides outside the gene matches: 14.

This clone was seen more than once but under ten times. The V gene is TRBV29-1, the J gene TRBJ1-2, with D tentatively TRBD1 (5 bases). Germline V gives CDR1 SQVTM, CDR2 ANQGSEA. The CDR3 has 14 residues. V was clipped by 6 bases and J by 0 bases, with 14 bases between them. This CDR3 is CSVGRTLTNYGYTF. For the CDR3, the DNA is TGCAGCGTCGGCCGGACACTTACTAACTATGGCTACACCTTC.

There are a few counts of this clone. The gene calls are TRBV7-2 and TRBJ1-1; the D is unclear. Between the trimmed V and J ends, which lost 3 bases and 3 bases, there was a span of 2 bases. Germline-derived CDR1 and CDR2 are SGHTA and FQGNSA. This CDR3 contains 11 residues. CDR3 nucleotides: TGTGCCAGCAGCTTCTACACTGAAGCTTTCTTT. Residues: CASSFYTEAFF.

CDR3 in amino acids: CASKQGFGYTF. The DNA for the CDR3 is TGTGCCAGCAAACAGGGTTTCGGCTACACCTTC. The rearrangement uses TRBV6-6 and TRBJ1-2; possibly TRBD1 for D (6 bases). Germline CDR1 MNHNY, CDR2 SVGAGI (reference sequence). V gave up 7 bases and J gave up 8 bases, with 11 bases separating them. The CDR3 contains 11 residues.

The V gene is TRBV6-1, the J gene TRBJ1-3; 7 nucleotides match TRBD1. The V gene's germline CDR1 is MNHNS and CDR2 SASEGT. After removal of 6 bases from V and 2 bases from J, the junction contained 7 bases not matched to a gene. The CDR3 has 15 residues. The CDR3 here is CASRLMTGTGNTIYF. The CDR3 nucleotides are TGTGCCAGCAGGCTAATGACAGGGACTGGAAACACCATATATTTT.

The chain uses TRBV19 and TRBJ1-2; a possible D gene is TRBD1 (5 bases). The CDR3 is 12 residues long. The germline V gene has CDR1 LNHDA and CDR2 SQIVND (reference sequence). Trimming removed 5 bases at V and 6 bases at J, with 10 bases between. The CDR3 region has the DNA TGTGCCAGTAGTGCAGGGTGGGATGGCTACACCTTC. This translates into CASSAGWDGYTF.

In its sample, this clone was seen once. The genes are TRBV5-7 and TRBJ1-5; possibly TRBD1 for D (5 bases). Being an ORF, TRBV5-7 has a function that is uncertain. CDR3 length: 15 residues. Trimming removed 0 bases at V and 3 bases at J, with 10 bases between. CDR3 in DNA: TGTGCCAGCAGCTTGGTAAAAGGGGCCAATCAGCCCCAGCATTTT. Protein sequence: CASSLVKGANQPQHF.

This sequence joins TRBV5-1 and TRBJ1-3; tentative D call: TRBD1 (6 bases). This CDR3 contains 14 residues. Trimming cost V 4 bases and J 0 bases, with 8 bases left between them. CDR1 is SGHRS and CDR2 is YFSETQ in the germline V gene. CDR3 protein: CASSTGSSGNTIYF. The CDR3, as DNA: TGCGCCAGCAGCACAGGGAGCTCTGGAAACACCATATATTTT.

The DNA for the CDR3 is TGTGCCAGCTCACTAGCGGGGACCTACAATGAGCAGTTCTTC. Translated, it gives CASSLAGTYNEQFF. This chain uses TRBV6-5 with TRBJ2-1, with 10 bases identical to TRBD2. Germline CDR1 MNHEY, CDR2 SVGAGI. V gave up 8 bases and J gave up 2 bases; unmatched junction bases: 3. The CDR3 has 14 amino acids.

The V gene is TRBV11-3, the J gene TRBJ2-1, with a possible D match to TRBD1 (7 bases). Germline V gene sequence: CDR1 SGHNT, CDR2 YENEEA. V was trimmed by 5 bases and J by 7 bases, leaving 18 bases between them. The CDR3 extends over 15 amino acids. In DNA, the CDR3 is TGTGCCAGCAGCGCGGGGCCAGGGGGGTTAAATGAGCAGTTCTTC. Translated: CASSAGPGGLNEQFF.

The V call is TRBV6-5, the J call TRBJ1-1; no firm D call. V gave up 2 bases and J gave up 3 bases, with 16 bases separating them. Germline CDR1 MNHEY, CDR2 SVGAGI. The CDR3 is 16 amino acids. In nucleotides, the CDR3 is TGTGCCAGCAGTTACAGTCTTACTACCGCGGACACTGAAGCTTTCTTT. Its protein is CASSYSLTTADTEAFF.

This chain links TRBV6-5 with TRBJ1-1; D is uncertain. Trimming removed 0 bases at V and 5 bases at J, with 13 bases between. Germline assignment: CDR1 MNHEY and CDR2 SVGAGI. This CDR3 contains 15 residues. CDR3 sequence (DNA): TGTGCCAGCAGTTACTCGGGTCTCAAGAGGACTGAAGCTTTCTTT. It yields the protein CASSYSGLKRTEAFF.

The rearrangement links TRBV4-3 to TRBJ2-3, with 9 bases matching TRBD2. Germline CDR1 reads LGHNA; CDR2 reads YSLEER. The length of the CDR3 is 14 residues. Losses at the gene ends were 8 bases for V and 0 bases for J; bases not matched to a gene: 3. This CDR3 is CASAREGSTDTQYF. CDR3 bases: TGCGCCAGCGCGCGGGAGGGAAGCACAGATACGCAGTATTTT.

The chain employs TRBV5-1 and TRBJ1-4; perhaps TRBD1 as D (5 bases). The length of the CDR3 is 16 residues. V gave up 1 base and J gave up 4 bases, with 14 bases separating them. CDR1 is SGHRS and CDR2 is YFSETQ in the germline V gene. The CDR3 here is CASSLYREGFNEKLFF. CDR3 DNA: TGCGCCAGCAGCTTGTATAGGGAGGGGTTTAATGAAAAACTGTTTTTT.

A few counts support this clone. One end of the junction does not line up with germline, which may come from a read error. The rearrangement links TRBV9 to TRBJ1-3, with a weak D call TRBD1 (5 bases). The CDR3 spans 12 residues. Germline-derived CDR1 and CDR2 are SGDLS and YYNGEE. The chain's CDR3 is CASSSNDSPLNF. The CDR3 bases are TGTGCCAGCAGCTCCAACGACAGCCCCCTAAATTTT.

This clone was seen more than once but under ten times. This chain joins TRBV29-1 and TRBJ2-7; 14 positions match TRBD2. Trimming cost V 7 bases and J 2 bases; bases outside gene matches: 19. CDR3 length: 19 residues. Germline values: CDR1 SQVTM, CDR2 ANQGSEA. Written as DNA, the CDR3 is TGCAGCGCCCAGGGTGGGGTGGGACTAGCGGGAGCGGTGGCCTACGAGCAGTACTTC. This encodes CSAQGGVGLAGAVAYEQYF.

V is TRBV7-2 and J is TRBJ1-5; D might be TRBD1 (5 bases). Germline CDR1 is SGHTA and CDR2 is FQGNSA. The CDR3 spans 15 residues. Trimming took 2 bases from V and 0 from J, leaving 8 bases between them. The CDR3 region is CASSLQGISNQPQHF. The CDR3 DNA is TGTGCCAGCAGCTTACAGGGAATTAGCAATCAGCCCCAGCATTTT.

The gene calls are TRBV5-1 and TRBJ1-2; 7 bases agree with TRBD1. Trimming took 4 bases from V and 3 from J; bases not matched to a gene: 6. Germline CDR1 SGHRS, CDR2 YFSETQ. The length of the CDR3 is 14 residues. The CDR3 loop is CASSEGGADYGYTF. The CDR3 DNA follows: TGCGCCAGCAGCGAAGGGGGCGCAGACTATGGCTACACCTTC.

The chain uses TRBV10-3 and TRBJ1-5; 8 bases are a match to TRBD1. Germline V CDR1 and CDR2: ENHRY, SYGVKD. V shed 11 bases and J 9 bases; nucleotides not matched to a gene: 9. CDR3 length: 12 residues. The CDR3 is CASGTGVGPQHF. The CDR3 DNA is TGTGCCTCGGGGACAGGCGTTGGGCCCCAGCATTTT.

DNA for the CDR3: TGTGCCAGCAGCAAGGCACCGGGACTGAACTACGAGCAGTACTTC. It specifies CASSKAPGLNYEQYF. This chain links TRBV11-2 with TRBJ2-7; maybe TRBD2 (6 bases). The V and J ends lost 5 bases and 3 bases respectively, with 17 bases between them. The CDR3 extends over 15 amino acids. Per the germline V gene, CDR1 is SGHAT and CDR2 is FQNNGV.